Below are 20 T cell receptor beta chains sequenced from a single sample in a study of T cell responses to AZD1222 COVID-19 vaccine. Here immunoSEQ multiplex PCR was the method, and the copy in TCRdb shows in-frame clones only, minus some. Among over 120,000 clones listed, approximately 85% were seen once. Specimen: peripheral blood, collected 28 days after the second dose of the MenACWY control vaccine. All receptors derive from an adult who received the MenACWY meningococcal vaccine as a control.

As for this clone: The identical CDR3 is also encoded by other nucleotide sequences in the sample. This chain links TRBV19 with TRBJ1-1; D gene uncertain. Trimming stripped 1 base from V and 0 bases from J, with 6 bases between. The CDR3 runs 14 residues. Germline lookup yields CDR1 LNHDA and CDR2 SQIVND (reference sequence). Here the CDR3 reads CASSIAGMNTEAFF. The CDR3, as DNA: TGTGCCAGTAGTATAGCTGGGATGAACACTGAAGCTTTCTTT.

The chain has TRBV6-5 and TRBJ1-1; a weak D match, TRBD1 (5 bases). CDR1 is MNHEY, CDR2 SVGAGI, per germline. CDR3 length: 14 amino acids. Deletions cut 2 bases from V and 1 base from J, with 8 bases between. The CDR3 sequence: CASSYGASNTEAFF. For the CDR3, the DNA is TGTGCCAGCAGTTACGGGGCATCGAACACTGAAGCTTTCTTT.

This clone was found once. The chain joins TRBV21-1 to TRBJ2-7; whether TRBD1, the table's D call, matches the DNA was not checked. TRBV21-1 is a listed pseudogene. The CDR3 has 13 residues. In DNA, the CDR3 is TGTGCCATTCCGGGACACGACTCCTACGAGCAGTACTTC. Its translation: CAIPGHDSYEQYF.

J is TRBJ2-1 and V is TRBV20-1; unclear D gene. CDR1 and CDR2 (germline): DFQATT, SNEGSKA (reference sequence). V shed 3 bases and J shed 0 bases, with 6 bases lying between them. The CDR3 covers 13 residues. In nucleotides, the CDR3 is TGCAGTGCTAGTCTCCTCTCCTACAATGAGCAGTTCTTC. Protein product: CSASLLSYNEQFF.

The chain carries TRBV4-1 and TRBJ2-7; no clear D gene. Trimming cost V 1 base and J 3 bases, with 10 bases left between them. CDR1 and CDR2 (germline): MGHRA, YSYEKL. This CDR3 has 14 residues. The CDR3 coding sequence is TGCGCCAGCAGCCAAGTTCCGGCGAACTACGAGCAGTACTTC. The encoded protein is CASSQVPANYEQYF.

V and J are TRBV7-6 and TRBJ2-2; 10 bases agree with TRBD2. The V and J ends lost 7 bases and 6 bases, in that order; junction bases with no gene match: 5. This CDR3 has 14 residues. CDR1 is SGHVS and CDR2 is FNYEAQ in the germline V gene. Written as DNA, the CDR3 is TGTGCCAGCACCATAGCGGGGGGATCCGGGGAGCTGTTTTTT. Translated, it gives CASTIAGGSGELFF. Full variable domain (missing parts from reference TRBV7-6 and TRBJ2-2): GAGVSQSPRYKVTKRGQDVALRCDPISGHVSLYWYRQALGQGPEFLTYFNYEAQQDKSGLPNDRFSAERPEGSISTLTIQRTEQRDSAMYRCASTIAGGSGELFFGEGSRLTVL.

DNA of the CDR3: TGTGCCAGTATAGGCAGGGGTTCGAATCAGCCCCAGCATTTT. Translation: CASIGRGSNQPQHF. This rearrangement joins TRBV19 to TRBJ1-5; a possible D gene is TRBD1 (6 bases). The CDR3 is made up of 14 amino acids. The germline V and J ends were trimmed by 7 bases and 4 bases, with 14 bases remaining between them. Germline CDR1 is LNHDA and CDR2 is SQIVND (reference sequence).

The chain carries TRBV2 and TRBJ1-1; D is uncertain. This CDR3 has 16 amino acids. Germline CDR1 SNHLY, CDR2 FYNNEI. V lost 4 bases to trimming and J lost 0 bases, with 15 bases between them. CDR3 region: CASSVSSGTMNTEAFF. The DNA of the CDR3 is TGTGCCAGCAGTGTCAGTTCGGGCACGATGAACACTGAAGCTTTCTTT.

CDR3 in DNA: TGTGCCAGCAGTGGGGGACTAGCGGGAGACTACGAGCAGTACTTC. Its translation: CASSGGLAGDYEQYF. This sequence joins TRBV6-6 and TRBJ2-7, with TRBD2 matching 14 bases. CDR3 length equals 15 residues. Germline CDR1 reads MNHNY; CDR2 reads SVGAGI (reference sequence). Trimming took 5 bases from V and 3 from J; bases not matched to a gene: 3.

The V and J genes are TRBV7-8 and TRBJ2-5; D uncertain. CDR1 is SGHVS, CDR2 FQNEAQ, per germline. Trimming took 3 bases from V and 5 from J, leaving 10 bases between them. This CDR3 is built from 13 residues. For the CDR3, the DNA is TGTGCCAGCAGCTTCACTTTCGGGGAGACCCAGTACTTC. This gives the protein CASSFTFGETQYF.

To note about this clone: In the same sample, other DNA sequences code for this CDR3. This chain connects TRBV9 to TRBJ1-2, with D possibly being TRBD1 (5 bases). The CDR3 is 13 amino acids. Germline CDR1 SGDLS, CDR2 YYNGEE. V was cut by 0 bases and J by 3 bases, with 6 bases left in between. The CDR3 here is CASSVGGDYGYTF. The CDR3, as DNA: TGTGCCAGCAGCGTAGGGGGCGACTATGGCTACACCTTC.

This chain links TRBV5-5 with TRBJ1-5, with D uncertain. Trimming removed 1 base at V and 4 bases at J, with 6 bases between. Germline values: CDR1 SGHKS, CDR2 YYEKEE (reference sequence). CDR3 length: 13 residues. The CDR3 DNA reads TGTGCCAGCAGCTTGTCCTTGAATCAGCCCCAGCATTTT. It is translated as CASSLSLNQPQHF. Using reference TRBV5-5 and TRBJ1-5 for the parts outside the CDR3, the full variable domain is DAGVTQSPTHLIKTRGQQVTLRCSPISGHKSVSWYQQVLGQGPQFIFQYYEKEERGRGNFPDRFSARQFPNYSSELNVNALLLGDSALYLCASSLSLNQPQHFGDGTRLSIL.

The rearrangement joins TRBV6-5 to TRBJ1-1; TRBD1 matches 7 bases. Germline lookup yields CDR1 MNHEY and CDR2 SVGAGI. J lost 5 bases, V lost 8 bases, and 14 bases had no gene match. The CDR3 length is 15 residues. The CDR3 protein is CASRSEEQGGTEAFF. CDR3 coding DNA: TGTGCCAGCCGCTCGGAAGAGCAGGGGGGGACTGAAGCTTTCTTT.

This clone appeared a few times. The chain uses TRBV4-3 and TRBJ1-6; tentative D call: TRBD1 (5 bases). This CDR3 region has 15 residues. Germline CDR1 and CDR2: LGHNA and YSLEER. Trimming removed 2 bases at V and 10 bases at J, with 15 bases between. CDR3 DNA sequence: TGCGCCAGCAGCCAACTGACAGCAGGAACCTCACCCCTCCACTTT. Translating it yields CASSQLTAGTSPLHF.

Here the CDR3 DNA reads TGTGCCAGCACCCCTTCCCCCAACGTCCTGACTTTC. Translating it yields CASTPSPNVLTF. The chain links TRBV7-2 to TRBJ2-6, with D uncertain. V lost 7 bases to trimming and J lost 8 bases, with 9 bases between them. Germline V gene data show CDR1 as SGHTA and CDR2 as FQGNSA. The CDR3 runs 12 residues.

The rearrangement links TRBV20-1 to TRBJ2-7; D uncertain. CDR1 is DFQATT and CDR2 is SNEGSKA in the germline V gene (reference sequence). CDR3 length equals 12 residues. V was shortened by 3 bases and J by 1 base, with 7 bases between the two germline ends. The chain's CDR3 is CSASSLSYEQYF. The DNA for the CDR3 is TGCAGTGCTAGTTCGCTTTCCTACGAGCAGTACTTC.

This clone came up a few times. The chain joins TRBV4-3 to TRBJ1-2, with 10 bases identical to TRBD1. J gave up 7 bases and V 0 bases, and 14 bases lay outside the gene matches. The CDR3 runs to 18 residues. Per the germline V gene, CDR1 is LGHNA and CDR2 is YSLEER. CDR3 in amino acids: CASSQDLHFTGTGVGYTF. In DNA, the CDR3 is TGCGCCAGCAGCCAAGATCTGCACTTTACCGGGACAGGGGTTGGCTACACCTTC.

The chain carries TRBV6-2 or TRBV6-3 and TRBJ2-2, with D unresolved. CDR1 is MNHEY and CDR2 is SVGEGT in the germline V gene. The V gene lost 0 bases and the J gene lost 5 bases, with 10 bases spanning the gap. This CDR3 contains 15 residues. CDR3: CASSYSRHGTGELFF. The CDR3 DNA is TGTGCCAGCAGTTACTCGAGACATGGGACCGGGGAGCTGTTTTTT.

V gene TRBV29-1 combines with J gene TRBJ2-1, with 10 bases identical to TRBD2. Germline-derived CDR1 and CDR2 are SQVTM and ANQGSEA. This CDR3 spans 16 amino acids. Losses at the gene ends were 1 base for V and 5 bases for J; bases not matched to a gene: 8. DNA of the CDR3: TGCAGCGTTGAAGGGGGGCTAGCGGGGGCGCACAATGAGCAGTTCTTC. Translated: CSVEGGLAGAHNEQFF.

V usage is TRBV11-2 and J usage is TRBJ1-2; TRBD1 aligns across 9 bases. V was clipped by 5 bases and J by 4 bases; unmatched bases: 5. The germline CDR1 and CDR2 sequences are SGHAT and FQNNGV. The CDR3 consists of 14 residues. CDR3 in amino acids: CASSATGGGYGYTF. CDR3 DNA sequence: TGTGCCAGCAGCGCAACAGGGGGCGGCTATGGCTACACCTTC. The whole variable domain, filled in from reference TRBV11-2 and TRBJ1-2, reads EAGVAQSPRYKIIEKRQSVAFWCNPISGHATLYWYQQILGQGPKLLIQFQNNGVVDDSQLPKDRFSAERLKGVDSTLKIQPAKLEDSAVYLCASSATGGGYGYTFGSGTRLTVV.